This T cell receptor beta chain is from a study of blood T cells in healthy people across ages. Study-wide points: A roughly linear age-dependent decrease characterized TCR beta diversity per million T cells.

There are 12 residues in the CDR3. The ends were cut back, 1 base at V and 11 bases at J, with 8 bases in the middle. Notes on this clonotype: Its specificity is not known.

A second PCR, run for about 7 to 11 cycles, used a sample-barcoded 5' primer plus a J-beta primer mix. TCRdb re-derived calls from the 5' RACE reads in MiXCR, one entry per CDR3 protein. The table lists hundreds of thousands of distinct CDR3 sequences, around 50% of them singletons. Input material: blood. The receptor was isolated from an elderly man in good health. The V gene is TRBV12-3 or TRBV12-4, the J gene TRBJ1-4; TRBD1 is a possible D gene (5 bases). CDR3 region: CASSLVQDKLFF. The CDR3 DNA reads TGTGCCAGCAGTTTAGTACAGGACAAACTGTTTTTT.